This T cell receptor beta chain was recorded in a study of blood T cell repertoires in COVID-19. Trimming cost V 8 bases and J 0 bases, with 8 bases left between them. Germline V gene sequence: CDR1 LGHNT, CDR2 FRNRAP. This CDR3 spans 13 amino acids. Some clones are missing from TCRdb's copy, which holds only in-frame ones; the method was immunoSEQ multiplex PCR. Among more than 300,000 clones listed, roughly 86% were seen once. This TCR came from a woman in her 30s with COVID-19, enrolled during active disease. The sample was peripheral blood. The chain joins TRBV12-5 to TRBJ1-5; D might be TRBD1 (5 bases). This CDR3 reads CASSGNSNQPQHF. CDR3 coding DNA: TGTGCTAGTTCAGGGAATAGCAATCAGCCCCAGCATTTT.